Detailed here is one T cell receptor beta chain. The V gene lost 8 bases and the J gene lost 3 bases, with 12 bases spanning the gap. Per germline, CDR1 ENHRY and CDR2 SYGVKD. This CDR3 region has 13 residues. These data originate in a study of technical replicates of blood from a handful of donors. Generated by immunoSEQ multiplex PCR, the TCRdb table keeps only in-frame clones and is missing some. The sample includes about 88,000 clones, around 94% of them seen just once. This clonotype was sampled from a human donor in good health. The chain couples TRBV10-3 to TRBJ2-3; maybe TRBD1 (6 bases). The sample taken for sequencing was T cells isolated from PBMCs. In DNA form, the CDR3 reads TGTGCCATCTCGGACAGAGAAACAGATACGCAGTATTTT. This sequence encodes CAISDRETDTQYF.